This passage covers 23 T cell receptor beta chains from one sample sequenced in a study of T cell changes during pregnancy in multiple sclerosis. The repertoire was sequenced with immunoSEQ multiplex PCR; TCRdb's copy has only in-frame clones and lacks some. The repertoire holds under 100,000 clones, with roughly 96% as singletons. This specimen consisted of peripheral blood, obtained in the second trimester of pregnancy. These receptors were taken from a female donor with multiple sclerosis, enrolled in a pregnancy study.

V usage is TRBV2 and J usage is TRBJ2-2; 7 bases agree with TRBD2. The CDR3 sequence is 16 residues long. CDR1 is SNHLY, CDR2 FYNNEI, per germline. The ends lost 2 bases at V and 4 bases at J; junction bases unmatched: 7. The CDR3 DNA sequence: TGTGCCAGCAGTGAACCAAGATCGGGGGGCACCGGGGAGCTGTTTTTT. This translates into CASSEPRSGGTGELFF.

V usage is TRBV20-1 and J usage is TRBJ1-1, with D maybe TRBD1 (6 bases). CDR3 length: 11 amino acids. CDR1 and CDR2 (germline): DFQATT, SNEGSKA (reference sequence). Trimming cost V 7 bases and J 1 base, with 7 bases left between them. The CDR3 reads CSGQENTEAFF. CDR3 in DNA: TGCAGTGGACAGGAGAACACTGAAGCTTTCTTT.

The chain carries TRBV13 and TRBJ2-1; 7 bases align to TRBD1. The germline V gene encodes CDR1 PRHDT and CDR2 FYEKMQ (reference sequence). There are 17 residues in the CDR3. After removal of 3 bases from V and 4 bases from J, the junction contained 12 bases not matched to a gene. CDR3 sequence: CASSFAGGQGVYNEQFF. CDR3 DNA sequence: TGTGCCAGCAGCTTCGCAGGAGGTCAGGGGGTATACAATGAGCAGTTCTTC.

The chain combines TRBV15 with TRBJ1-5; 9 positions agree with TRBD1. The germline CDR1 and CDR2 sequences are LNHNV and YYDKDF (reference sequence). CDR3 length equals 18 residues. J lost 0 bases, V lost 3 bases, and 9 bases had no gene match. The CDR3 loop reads CATSRGDRAFNSNQPQHF. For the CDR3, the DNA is TGTGCCACCAGCAGGGGGGACAGGGCCTTCAATAGCAATCAGCCCCAGCATTTT.

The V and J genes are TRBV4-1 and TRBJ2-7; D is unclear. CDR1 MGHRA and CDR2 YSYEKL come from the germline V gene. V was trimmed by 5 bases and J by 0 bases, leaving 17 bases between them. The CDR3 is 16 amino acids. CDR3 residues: CASSSFAGFSSYEQYF. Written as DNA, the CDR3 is TGCGCCAGCAGCTCTTTCGCAGGATTTAGCTCCTACGAGCAGTACTTC.

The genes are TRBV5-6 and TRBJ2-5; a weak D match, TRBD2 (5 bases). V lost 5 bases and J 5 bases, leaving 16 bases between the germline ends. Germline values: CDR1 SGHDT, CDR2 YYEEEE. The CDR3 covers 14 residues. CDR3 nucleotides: TGTGCCAGCAGTTCCGGGGTTGGGCTGGAGACCCAGTACTTC. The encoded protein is CASSSGVGLETQYF.

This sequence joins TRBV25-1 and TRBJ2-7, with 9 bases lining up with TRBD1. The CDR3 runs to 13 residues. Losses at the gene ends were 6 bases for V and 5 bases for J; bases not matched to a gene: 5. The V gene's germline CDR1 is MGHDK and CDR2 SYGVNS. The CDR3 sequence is CASSGTGFNEQYF. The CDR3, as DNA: TGTGCCAGCAGCGGGACAGGGTTCAACGAGCAGTACTTC.

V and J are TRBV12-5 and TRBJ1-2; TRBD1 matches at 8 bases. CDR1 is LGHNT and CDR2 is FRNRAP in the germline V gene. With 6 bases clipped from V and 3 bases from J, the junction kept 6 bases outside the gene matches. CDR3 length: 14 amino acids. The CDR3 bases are TGTGCTAGTGGATTAGGACAGGGTGACTATGGCTACACCTTC. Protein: CASGLGQGDYGYTF.

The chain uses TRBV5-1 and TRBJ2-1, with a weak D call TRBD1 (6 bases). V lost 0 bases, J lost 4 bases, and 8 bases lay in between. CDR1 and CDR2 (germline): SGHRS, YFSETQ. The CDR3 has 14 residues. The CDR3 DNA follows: TGCGCCAGCAGCTTGGACAGGGAGTACAATGAGCAGTTCTTC. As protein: CASSLDREYNEQFF.

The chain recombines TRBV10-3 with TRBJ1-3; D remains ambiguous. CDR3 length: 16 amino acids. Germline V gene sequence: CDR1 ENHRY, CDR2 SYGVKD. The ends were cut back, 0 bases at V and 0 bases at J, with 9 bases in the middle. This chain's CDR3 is CAISESPHNSGNTIYF. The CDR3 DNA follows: TGTGCCATCAGTGAGTCCCCCCACAACTCTGGAAACACCATATATTTT.

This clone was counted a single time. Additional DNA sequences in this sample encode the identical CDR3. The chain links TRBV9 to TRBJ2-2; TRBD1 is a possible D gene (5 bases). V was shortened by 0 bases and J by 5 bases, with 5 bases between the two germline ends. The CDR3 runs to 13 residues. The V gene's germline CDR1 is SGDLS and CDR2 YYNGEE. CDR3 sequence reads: CASSVAGTGELFF. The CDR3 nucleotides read TGTGCCAGCAGCGTAGCAGGGACCGGGGAGCTGTTTTTT. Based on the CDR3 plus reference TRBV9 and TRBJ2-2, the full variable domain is DSGVTQTPKHLITATGQRVTLRCSPRSGDLSVYWYQQSLDQGLQFLIQYYNGEERAKGNILERFSAQQFPDLHSELNLSSLELGDSALYFCASSVAGTGELFFGEGSRLTVL.

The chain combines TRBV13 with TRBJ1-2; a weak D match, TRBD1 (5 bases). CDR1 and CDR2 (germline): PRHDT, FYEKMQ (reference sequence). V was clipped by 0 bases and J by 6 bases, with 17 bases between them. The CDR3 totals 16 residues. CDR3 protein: CASSLGLGEVVDGYTF. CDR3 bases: TGTGCCAGCAGCTTAGGCCTAGGGGAAGTAGTCGATGGCTACACCTTC. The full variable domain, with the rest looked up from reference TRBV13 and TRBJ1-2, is AAGVIQSPRHLIKEKRETATLKCYPIPRHDTVYWYQQGPGQDPQFLISFYEKMQSDKGSIPDRFSAQQFSDYHSELNMSSLELGDSALYFCASSLGLGEVVDGYTFGSGTRLTVV.

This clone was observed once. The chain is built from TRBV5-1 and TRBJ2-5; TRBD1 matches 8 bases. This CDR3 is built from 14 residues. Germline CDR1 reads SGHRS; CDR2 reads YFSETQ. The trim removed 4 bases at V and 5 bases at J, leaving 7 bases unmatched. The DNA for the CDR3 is TGCGCCAGCAGCCTAGGGACAGGTGGGGAGACCCAGTACTTC. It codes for CASSLGTGGETQYF. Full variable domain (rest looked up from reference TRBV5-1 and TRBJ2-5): KAGVTQTPRYLIKTRGQQVTLSCSPISGHRSVSWYQQTPGQGLQFLFEYFSETQRNKGNFPGRFSGRQFSNSRSEMNVSTLELGDSALYLCASSLGTGGETQYFGPGTRLLVL.

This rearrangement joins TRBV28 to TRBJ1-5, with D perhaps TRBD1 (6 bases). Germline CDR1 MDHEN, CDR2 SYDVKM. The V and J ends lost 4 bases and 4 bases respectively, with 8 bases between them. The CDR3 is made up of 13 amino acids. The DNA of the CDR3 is TGTGCCAGCAGTTCCGACAGGAATCAGCCCCAGCATTTT. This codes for CASSSDRNQPQHF.

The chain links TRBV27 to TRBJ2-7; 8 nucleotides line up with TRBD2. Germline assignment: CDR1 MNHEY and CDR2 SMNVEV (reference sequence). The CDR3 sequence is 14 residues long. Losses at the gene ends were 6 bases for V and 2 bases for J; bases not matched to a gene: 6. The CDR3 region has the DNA TGTGCCAGCAGCCTAGGGACTAGAGCCTACGAGCAGTACTTC. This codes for CASSLGTRAYEQYF.

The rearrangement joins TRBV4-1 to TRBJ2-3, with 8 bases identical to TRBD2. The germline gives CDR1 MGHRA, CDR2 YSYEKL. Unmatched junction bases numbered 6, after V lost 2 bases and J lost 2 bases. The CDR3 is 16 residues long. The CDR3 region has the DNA TGCGCCAGCAGCCAATTATTAGCGGGGACCACAGATACGCAGTATTTT. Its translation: CASSQLLAGTTDTQYF.

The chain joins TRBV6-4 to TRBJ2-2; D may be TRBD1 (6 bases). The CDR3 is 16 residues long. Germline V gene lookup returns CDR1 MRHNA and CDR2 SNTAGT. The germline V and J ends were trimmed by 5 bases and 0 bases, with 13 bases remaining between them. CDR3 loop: CASSLAGDANTGELFF. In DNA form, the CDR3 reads TGTGCCAGCAGTCTGGCAGGGGATGCGAACACCGGGGAGCTGTTTTTT.

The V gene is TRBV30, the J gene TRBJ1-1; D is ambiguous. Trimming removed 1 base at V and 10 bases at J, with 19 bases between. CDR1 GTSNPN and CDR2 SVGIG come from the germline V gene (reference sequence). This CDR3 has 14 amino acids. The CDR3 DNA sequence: TGTGCCTGGAGTGATCCCTTGCGGTCCGACCGAGCTTTCTTT. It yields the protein CAWSDPLRSDRAFF.

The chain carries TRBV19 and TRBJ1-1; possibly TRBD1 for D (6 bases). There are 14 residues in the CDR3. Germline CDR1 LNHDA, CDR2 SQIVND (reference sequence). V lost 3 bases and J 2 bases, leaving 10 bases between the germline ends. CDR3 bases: TGTGCCAGTAGTATGGGGGGGGGCAACACTGAAGCTTTCTTT. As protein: CASSMGGGNTEAFF.

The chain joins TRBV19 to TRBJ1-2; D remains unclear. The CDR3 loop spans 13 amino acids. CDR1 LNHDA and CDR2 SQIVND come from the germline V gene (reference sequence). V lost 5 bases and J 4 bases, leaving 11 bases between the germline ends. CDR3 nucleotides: TGTGCCAGTAGTCACGGGTCCTCCTATGGCTACACCTTC. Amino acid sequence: CASSHGSSYGYTF. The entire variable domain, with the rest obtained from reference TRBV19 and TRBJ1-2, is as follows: DGGITQSPKYLFRKEGQNVTLSCEQNLNHDAMYWYRQDPGQGLRLIYYSQIVNDFQKGDIAEGYSVSREKKESFPLTVTSAQKNPTAFYLCASSHGSSYGYTFGSGTRLTVV.

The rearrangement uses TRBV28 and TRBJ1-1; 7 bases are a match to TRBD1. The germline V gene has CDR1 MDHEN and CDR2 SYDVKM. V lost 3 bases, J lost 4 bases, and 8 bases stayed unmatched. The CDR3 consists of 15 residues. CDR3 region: CASSFMDRKVTEAFF. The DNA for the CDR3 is TGTGCCAGCAGTTTCATGGACAGGAAGGTCACTGAAGCTTTCTTT.

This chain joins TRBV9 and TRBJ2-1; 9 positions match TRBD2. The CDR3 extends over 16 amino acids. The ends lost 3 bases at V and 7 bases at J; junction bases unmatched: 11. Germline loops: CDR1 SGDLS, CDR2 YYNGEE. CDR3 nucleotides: TGTGCCAGCAGCGAGCCCCTGGCGGGAGGGTCTAATGAGCAGTTCTTC. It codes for CASSEPLAGGSNEQFF.

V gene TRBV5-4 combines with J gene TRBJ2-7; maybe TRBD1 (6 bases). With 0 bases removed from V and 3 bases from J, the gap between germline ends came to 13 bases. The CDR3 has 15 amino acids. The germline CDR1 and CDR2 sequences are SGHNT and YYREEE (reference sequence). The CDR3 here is CASSLDRALIYEQYF. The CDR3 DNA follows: TGTGCCAGCAGCTTGGACAGGGCCTTAATCTACGAGCAGTACTTC. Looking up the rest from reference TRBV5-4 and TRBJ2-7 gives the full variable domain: ETGVTQSPTHLIKTRGQQVTLRCSSQSGHNTVSWYQQALGQGPQFIFQYYREEENGRGNFPPRFSGLQFPNYSSELNVNALELDDSALYLCASSLDRALIYEQYFGPGTRLTVT.